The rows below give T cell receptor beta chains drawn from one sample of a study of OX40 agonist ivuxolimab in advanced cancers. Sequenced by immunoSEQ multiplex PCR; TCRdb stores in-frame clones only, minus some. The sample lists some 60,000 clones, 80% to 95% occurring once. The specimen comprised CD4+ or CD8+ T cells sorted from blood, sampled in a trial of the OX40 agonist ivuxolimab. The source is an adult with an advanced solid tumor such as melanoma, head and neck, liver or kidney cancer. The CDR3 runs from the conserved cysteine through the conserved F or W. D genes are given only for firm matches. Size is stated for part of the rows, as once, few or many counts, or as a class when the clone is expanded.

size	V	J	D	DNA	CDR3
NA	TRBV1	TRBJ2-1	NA	TGCACCAGCAGGCCTACCGGGACTAGCGGGGGTCCGGGGAACAATGAGCAGTTCTTC	CTSRPTGTSGGPGNNEQFF
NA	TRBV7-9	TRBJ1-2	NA	TGTGCCAGCAGCGGAGTCGGAGAATCGGCCTATGGCTACACCTTC	CASSGVGESAYGYTF
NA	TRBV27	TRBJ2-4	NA	TGTGCCAGCAGTACCGGTGACGACAAAAACATTCAGTACTTC	CASSTGDDKNIQYF
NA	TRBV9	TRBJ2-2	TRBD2	TGTGCCAGCAGCGTCTCGGGAGGGATCAATAAAATCAGCGGGGAGCTGTTTTTT	CASSVSGGINKISGELFF
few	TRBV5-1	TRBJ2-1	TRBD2	TGCGCCAGCAGCCTGGAAGCTAGCGGGAGCTCCTACAATGAGCAGTTCTTC	CASSLEASGSSYNEQFF
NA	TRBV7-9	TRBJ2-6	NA	TGTGCCAGCAGCGAAAATTCAGGGGCTGGGGCCAACGTCCTGACTTTC	CASSENSGAGANVLTF
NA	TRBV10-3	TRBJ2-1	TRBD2	TGTGCCATCAGCCTTTCCGGGACTAAAGATTACAATGAGCAGTTCTTC	CAISLSGTKDYNEQFF
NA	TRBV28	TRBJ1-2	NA	TGTGCCAGCAGTTTAAAGACAGGAGTGACCTTAGACTATGGCTACACCTTC	CASSLKTGVTLDYGYTF
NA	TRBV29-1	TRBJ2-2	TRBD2	TGCAGCGTTGAAGCCGGGACTAGCGCGAAAGGGGGGACCGGGGAGCTGTTTTTT	CSVEAGTSAKGGTGELFF
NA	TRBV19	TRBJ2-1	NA	TGTGCCAGTAGTAGTATCTTCGGAGGGAGCTTCAGGGATGAGCAGTTCTTC	CASSSIFGGSFRDEQFF
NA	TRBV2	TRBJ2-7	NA	TGTGCCAGCAGTGAGGGGTCCTTCTCCTACGAGCAGTACTTC	CASSEGSFSYEQYF
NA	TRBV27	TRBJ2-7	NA	TGTGCCAGCAGTTCGGACGGCATCCCCCACGAGCAGTACTTC	CASSSDGIPHEQYF
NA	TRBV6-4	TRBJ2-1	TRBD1	TGTGCCAGCAGTGTCAACCAACAGGGGAATGAGCAGTTCTTC	CASSVNQQGNEQFF
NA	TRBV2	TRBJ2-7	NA	TGTGCCAGCGGAGAAAGGGGGGGTTACGAGCAGTACTTC	CASGERGGYEQYF
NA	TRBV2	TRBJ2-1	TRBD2	TGTGCCAGCAGTCATAATCCTAGCGGGAGAGGGAATGAGCAGTTCTTC	CASSHNPSGRGNEQFF
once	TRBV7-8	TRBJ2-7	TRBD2	TGTGCCAGCAGCTTAGGAGCCGGGACTAGCGGGAAATCGGGTAGCTCCTACGAGCAGTACTTC	CASSLGAGTSGKSGSSYEQYF
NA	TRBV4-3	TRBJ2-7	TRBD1	TGCGCCAGCAGCCAAGATCAGGGGGCCTCCTACGAGCAGTACTTC	CASSQDQGASYEQYF
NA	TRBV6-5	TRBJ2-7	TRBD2	TGTGCCAGCAGACCGAATAGCGGGAGTGGGCACGAGCAGTACTTC	CASRPNSGSGHEQYF
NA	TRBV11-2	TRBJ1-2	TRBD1	TGTGCCAGCAGCTTCAAGCCGGACGACAGGGGGTATGGCTACACCTTC	CASSFKPDDRGYGYTF
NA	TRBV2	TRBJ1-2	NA	TGTGCCAGCCACGGGAACTTTCATGGCTACACCTTC	CASHGNFHGYTF
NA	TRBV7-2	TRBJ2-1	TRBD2	TGTGCCAGCAGCGCCGCTAGCGGGTCATACAATGAGCAGTTCTTC	CASSAASGSYNEQFF
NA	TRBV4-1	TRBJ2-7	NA	TGCGCCAGCAGCCAAGATACAGCCTACGAGCAGTACTTC	CASSQDTAYEQYF
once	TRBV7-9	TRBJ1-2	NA	TGTGCCAGCAGCTTCGACAGCGATGGCTACACCTTC	CASSFDSDGYTF
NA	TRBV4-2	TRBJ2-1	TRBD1	TGTGCCAGCAGCCAAGAGGCCGGGACAGGGGGGCATGAGCAGTTCTTC	CASSQEAGTGGHEQFF
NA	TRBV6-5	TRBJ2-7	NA	TGTGCCAGCAGTGGATCATCTATACGGTACGAGCAGTACTTC	CASSGSSIRYEQYF
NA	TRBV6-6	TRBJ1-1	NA	TGTGCCAGCAGTTCTCCTCGGAACAGGAACACTGAAGCTTTCTTT	CASSSPRNRNTEAFF
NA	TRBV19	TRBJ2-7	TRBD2	TGTGCCAGTAGTTCTAGCGGGAGCAACTCCTACGAGCAGTACTTC	CASSSSGSNSYEQYF
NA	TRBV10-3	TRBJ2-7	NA	TGTGCCATCAGGGAAGAGGGAGTCTACGAGCAGTACTTC	CAIREEGVYEQYF
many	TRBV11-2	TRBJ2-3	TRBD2	TGTGCCAGCAGCTCTAGCGGGCTCACAGATACGCAGTATTTT	CASSSSGLTDTQYF
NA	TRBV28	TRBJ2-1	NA	TGTGCCAGCACTCCGACTCCCCGGGGGTACAATGAGCAGTTCTTC	CASTPTPRGYNEQFF
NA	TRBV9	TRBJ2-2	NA	TGTGCCAGCAGCGCAGAAGGGACCGGGGAGCTGTTTTTT	CASSAEGTGELFF
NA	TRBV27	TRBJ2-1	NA	TGTGCCAGCAGTTTATCTGCAGTACGCTCCTACAATGAGCAGTTCTTC	CASSLSAVRSYNEQFF
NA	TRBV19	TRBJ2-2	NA	TGTGCCAGTAGTGAAGCCAGTGGCTTTTCCGGGGAGCTGTTTTTT	CASSEASGFSGELFF
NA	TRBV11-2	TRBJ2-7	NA	TGTGCCAGCAGCTCATCGGACGACCCGGGTGGGGCGCAGTACTTC	CASSSSDDPGGAQYF
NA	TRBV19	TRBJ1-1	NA	TGTGCCAGTAGTATAGCTCAGGGTGGCGACACTGAAGCTTTCTTT	CASSIAQGGDTEAFF
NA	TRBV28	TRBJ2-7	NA	TGTGCCAGCAGTTTGTCGGCCTACGAGCAGTACTTC	CASSLSAYEQYF
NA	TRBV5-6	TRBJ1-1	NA	TGTGCCAGCAGCTTGGGAAACGGGACAACTGAAGCTTTCTTT	CASSLGNGTTEAFF
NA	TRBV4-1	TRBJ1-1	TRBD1	TGCGCCAGCAGTTACTCCGGGACAGGGGGCACTGAAGCTTTCTTT	CASSYSGTGGTEAFF
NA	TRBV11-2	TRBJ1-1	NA	TGTGCCAGCAGCCCGGGGGGTGAAGCTTTCTTT	CASSPGGEAFF
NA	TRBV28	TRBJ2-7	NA	TGTGCCAGCAGTATAAGCGGGTACTACGAGCAGTACTTC	CASSISGYYEQYF
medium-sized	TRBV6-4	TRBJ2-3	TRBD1	TGTGCCAGCAGTGAAGGACAGGGCGCGGATACGCAGTATTTT	CASSEGQGADTQYF
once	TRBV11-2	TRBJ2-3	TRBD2	TGTGCCAGCAGCTTAGGGACTAGCGGAGATTACACAGATACGCAGTATTTT	CASSLGTSGDYTDTQYF
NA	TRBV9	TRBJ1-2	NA	TGTGCCAGCAGCGTAGTGGACAATCGAGCTGGCTACACCTTC	CASSVVDNRAGYTF
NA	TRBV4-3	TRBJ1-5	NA	TGCGCCAGCAGCCAAGATGGGGGGCCCGGGCAGCCCCAGCATTTT	CASSQDGGPGQPQHF
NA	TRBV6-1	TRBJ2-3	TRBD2	TGTGCCAGCAGAGAAGGCGTGAATAGACTAGCGGGAGCGTCGGATACGCAGTATTTT	CASREGVNRLAGASDTQYF
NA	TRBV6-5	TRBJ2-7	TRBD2	TGTGCCAGCAGTTACTCGATGAGCGGGGGCCCCTACGAGCAGTACTTC	CASSYSMSGGPYEQYF
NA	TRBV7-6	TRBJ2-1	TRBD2	TGTGCCAGTACACTAGCGGGAGGTGAAAATGAGCAGTTCTTC	CASTLAGGENEQFF
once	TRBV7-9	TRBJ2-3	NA	TGTGCCAGCACCCCGCCGACTCGGCGGGCGCAGTATTTT	CASTPPTRRAQYF
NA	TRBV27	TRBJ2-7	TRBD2	TGTGCCAGCAGTTCGGGAGGTACCTACGAGCAGTACTTC	CASSSGGTYEQYF
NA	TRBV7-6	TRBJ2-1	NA	TGTGCCAGCAGCAAGACAGATGAGCAGTTCTTC	CASSKTDEQFF